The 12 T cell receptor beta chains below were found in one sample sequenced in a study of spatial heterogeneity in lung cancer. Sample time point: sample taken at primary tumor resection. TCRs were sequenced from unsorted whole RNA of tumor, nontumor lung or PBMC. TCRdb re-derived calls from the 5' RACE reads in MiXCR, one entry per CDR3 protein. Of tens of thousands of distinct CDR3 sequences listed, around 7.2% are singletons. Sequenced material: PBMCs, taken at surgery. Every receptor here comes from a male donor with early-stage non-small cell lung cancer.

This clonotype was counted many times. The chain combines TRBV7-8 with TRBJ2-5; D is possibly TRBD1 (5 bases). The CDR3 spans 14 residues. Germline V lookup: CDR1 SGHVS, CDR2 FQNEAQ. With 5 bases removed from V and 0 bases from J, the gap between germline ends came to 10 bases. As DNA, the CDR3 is TGTGCCAGCAGCCTCAGACAGTACCAAGAGACCCAGTACTTC. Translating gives CASSLRQYQETQYF.

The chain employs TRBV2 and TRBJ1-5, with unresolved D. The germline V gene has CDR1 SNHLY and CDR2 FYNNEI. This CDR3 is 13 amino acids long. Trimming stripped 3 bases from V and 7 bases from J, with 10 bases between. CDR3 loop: CASSDAQEQPQHF. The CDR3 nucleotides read TGTGCCAGCAGTGATGCTCAGGAACAGCCCCAGCATTTT.

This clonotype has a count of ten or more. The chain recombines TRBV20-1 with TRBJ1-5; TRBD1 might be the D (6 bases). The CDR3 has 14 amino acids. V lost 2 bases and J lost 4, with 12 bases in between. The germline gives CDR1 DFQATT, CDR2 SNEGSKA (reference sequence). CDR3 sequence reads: CSARMGARNQPQHF. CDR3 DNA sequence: TGCAGTGCTAGAATGGGGGCTAGAAATCAGCCCCAGCATTTT.

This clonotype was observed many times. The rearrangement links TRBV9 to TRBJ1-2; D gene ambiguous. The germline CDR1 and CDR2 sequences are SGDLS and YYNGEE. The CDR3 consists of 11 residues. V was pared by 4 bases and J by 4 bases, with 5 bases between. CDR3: CASSSFYGYTF. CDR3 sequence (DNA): TGTGCCAGCAGCTCATTCTATGGCTACACCTTC.

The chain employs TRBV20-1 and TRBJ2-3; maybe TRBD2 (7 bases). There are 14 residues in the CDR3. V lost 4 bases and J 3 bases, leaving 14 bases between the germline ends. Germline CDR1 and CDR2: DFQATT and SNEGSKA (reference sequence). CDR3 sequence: CSATWGGGTDTQYF. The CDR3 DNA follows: TGCAGTGCTACGTGGGGGGGCGGAACAGATACGCAGTATTTT.

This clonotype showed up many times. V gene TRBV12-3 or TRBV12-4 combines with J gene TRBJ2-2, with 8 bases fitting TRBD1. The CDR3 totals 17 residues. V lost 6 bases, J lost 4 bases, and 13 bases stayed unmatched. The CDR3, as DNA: TGTGCCAGCAGAGTACAGGGGGATCCCCGAGGCACCGGGGAGCTGTTTTTT. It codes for CASRVQGDPRGTGELFF.

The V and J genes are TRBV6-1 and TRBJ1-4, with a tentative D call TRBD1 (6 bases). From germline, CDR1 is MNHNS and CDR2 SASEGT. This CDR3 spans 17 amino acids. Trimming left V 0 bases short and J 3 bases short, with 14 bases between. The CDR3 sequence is CASSEAGPGAANEKLFF. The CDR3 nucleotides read TGTGCCAGCAGTGAAGCGGGTCCGGGGGCGGCTAATGAAAAACTGTTTTTT.

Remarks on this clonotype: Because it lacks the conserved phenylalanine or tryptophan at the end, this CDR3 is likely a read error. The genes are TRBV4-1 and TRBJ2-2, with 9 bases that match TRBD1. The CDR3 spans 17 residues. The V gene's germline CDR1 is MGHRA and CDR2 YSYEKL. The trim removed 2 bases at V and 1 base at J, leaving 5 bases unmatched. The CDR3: CASSQQTGGRNTGELFS. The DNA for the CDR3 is TGCGCCAGCAGCCAACAAACAGGGGGCCGGAACACCGGGGAGCTGTTTTCT.

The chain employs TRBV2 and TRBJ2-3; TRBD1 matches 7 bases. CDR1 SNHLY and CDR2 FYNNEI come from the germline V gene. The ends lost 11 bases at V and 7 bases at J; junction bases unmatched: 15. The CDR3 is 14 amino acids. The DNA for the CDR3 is TGTGCCTTAAAAACAGGGGAAGCGATAAATACGCAGTATTTT. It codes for CALKTGEAINTQYF.

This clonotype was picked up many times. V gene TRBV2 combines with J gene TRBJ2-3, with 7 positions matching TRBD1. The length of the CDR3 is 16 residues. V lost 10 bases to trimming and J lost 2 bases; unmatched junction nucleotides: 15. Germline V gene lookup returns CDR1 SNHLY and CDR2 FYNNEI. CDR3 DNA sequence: TGTGCCAACAAGAAGGAACAGGGGACCTACACAGATACGCAGTATTTT. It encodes CANKKEQGTYTDTQYF. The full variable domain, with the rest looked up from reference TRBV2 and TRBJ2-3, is EPEVTQTPSHQVTQMGQEVILRCVPISNHLYFYWYRQILGQKVEFLVSFYNNEISEKSEIFDDQFSVERPDGSNFTLKIRSTKLEDSAMYFCANKKEQGTYTDTQYFGPGTRLTVL.

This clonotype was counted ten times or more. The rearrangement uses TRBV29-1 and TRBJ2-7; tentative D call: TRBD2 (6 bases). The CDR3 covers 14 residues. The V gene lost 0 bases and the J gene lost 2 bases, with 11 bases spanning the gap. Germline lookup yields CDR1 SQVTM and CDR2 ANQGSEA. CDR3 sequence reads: CSVEDGRETYEQYF. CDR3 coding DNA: TGCAGCGTTGAAGATGGACGGGAGACCTACGAGCAGTACTTC.

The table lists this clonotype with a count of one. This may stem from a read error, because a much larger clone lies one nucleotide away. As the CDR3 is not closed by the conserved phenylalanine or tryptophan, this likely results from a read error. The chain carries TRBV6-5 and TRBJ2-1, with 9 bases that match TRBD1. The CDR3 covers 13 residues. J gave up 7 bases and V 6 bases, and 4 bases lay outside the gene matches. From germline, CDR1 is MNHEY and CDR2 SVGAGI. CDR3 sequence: CASSLDRGNEQFL. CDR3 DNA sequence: TGTGCCAGCAGCTTAGACAGGGGGAATGAGCAGTTCCTC.